Listed here are 8 T cell receptor beta chains from one sample, sequenced in a study of OX40 agonist ivuxolimab in advanced cancers. Sequenced by immunoSEQ multiplex PCR; TCRdb stores in-frame clones only, minus some. The sample carries tens of thousands of clones, approximately 85% recorded once. The source material was CD4+ or CD8+ T cells sorted from blood, sampled in a trial of the OX40 agonist ivuxolimab. The receptors stem from an adult with an advanced solid tumor such as melanoma, head and neck, liver or kidney cancer.

The chain has TRBV4-1 and TRBJ1-6, with 9 bases that match TRBD1. The CDR3 totals 17 residues. Germline V gene sequence: CDR1 MGHRA, CDR2 YSYEKL. With V trimmed by 1 base and J by 5 bases, 6 bases remained unmatched. The CDR3 nucleotides read TGCGCCAGCAGCCAAGGGGGACAGGGTTCGAATAATTCACCCCTCCACTTT. It is translated as CASSQGGQGSNNSPLHF.

The genes are TRBV29-1 and TRBJ1-1; tentatively, D is TRBD1 (5 bases). Deletions cut 0 bases from V and 4 bases from J, with 12 bases between. The CDR3 covers 14 residues. Germline V gene data show CDR1 as SQVTM and CDR2 as ANQGSEA. CDR3 amino acids: CSVEDPGSSTEAFF. CDR3 nucleotide sequence: TGCAGCGTTGAAGATCCAGGGAGTAGCACTGAAGCTTTCTTT.

The J gene is TRBJ1-4, the V gene TRBV6-1, with D maybe TRBD1 (6 bases). The CDR3 has 16 amino acids. Germline-derived CDR1 and CDR2 are MNHNS and SASEGT. V lost 3 bases, J lost 7 bases, and 18 bases lay in between. This chain's CDR3 is CASSEFGGRGGEKLFF. The CDR3 bases are TGTGCCAGCAGTGAGTTTGGCGGCAGGGGTGGTGAAAAACTGTTTTTT.

This clone was seen just once. The V gene is TRBV6-5, the J gene TRBJ1-6; a weak D match, TRBD1 (6 bases). Germline V gene data show CDR1 as MNHEY and CDR2 as SVGAGI. The CDR3 is 13 residues long. V was pared by 2 bases and J by 10 bases, with 9 bases between. The CDR3 region is CASSYGGLSPLHF. The DNA of the CDR3 is TGTGCCAGCAGTTACGGGGGCTTGTCACCCCTCCACTTT.

The chain has TRBV5-1 and TRBJ1-2; 8 bases match TRBD1. Trimming took 0 bases from V and 7 from J; bases not matched to a gene: 2. Looked up from germline, CDR1 is SGHRS and CDR2 is YFSETQ. The CDR3 is 13 residues long. This CDR3 is CASSLATGGGYTF. CDR3 nucleotide sequence: TGCGCCAGCAGCTTGGCCACAGGGGGTGGCTACACCTTC.

This chain uses TRBV4-3 with TRBJ1-1; possibly TRBD1 for D (6 bases). V dropped 4 bases and J dropped 5 bases, with 20 bases sitting between them. The CDR3 consists of 16 residues. In germline, CDR1 is LGHNA, CDR2 YSLEER. CDR3 sequence (DNA): TGCGCCAGCAGCCCCGCGGCCGGGGGGCGGAGGACTGAAGCTTTCTTT. Amino acid sequence: CASSPAAGGRRTEAFF.

The chain is built from TRBV5-1 and TRBJ1-2, with unresolved D. The CDR3 length is 13 residues. V lost 3 bases to trimming and J lost 0 bases, with 6 bases between them. The germline CDR1 and CDR2 sequences are SGHRS and YFSETQ. The CDR3 DNA reads TGCGCCAGCAGCTCGGAGTCTAACTATGGCTACACCTTC. Amino acids: CASSSESNYGYTF.

V gene TRBV6-6 combines with J gene TRBJ1-6, with a possible D match to TRBD1 (5 bases). This CDR3 comprises 14 residues. From germline, CDR1 is MNHNY and CDR2 SVGAGI (reference sequence). V lost 7 bases to trimming and J lost 18 bases, with 25 bases between them. The CDR3 DNA follows: TGTGCCAGCACAGGGAGTGAAATAGGAAAGATCCCCCACTTT. Residues: CASTGSEIGKIPHF.